The entry below describes one T cell receptor (beta chain). Its antigen remains unidentified. No base-level quality is on record; no much larger clone is a single base apart. Ends trimmed: V by 8 bases, J by 3 bases; bases unmatched to a gene: 12. From the cysteine up to the phenylalanine, the CDR3 has a length of 15 residues. The DNA shown is the 45-base CDR3, in frame from base 1. The germline V gene encodes CDR1 SGHVS and CDR2 FNYEAQ. This sample was included in a study of T cell responses to AZD1222 COVID-19 vaccine (dated by TCRdb to about 2021). Turning to the overall study: Because spike-specific TCR depth and breadth did not differ between the two schedules, AZD1222 recipients who got a second dose at roughly 4 weeks were pooled with those who got a second dose at roughly 12 weeks. TCR sequencing was performed for 230 to 250 trial participants, of whom around 210 were given two doses of AZD1222 and some 26 were given two doses of MenACWY control vaccine. Trial participants were enrolled by age into subgroups of 18-55, 56-69 and 70-plus years, and roughly 150, 30 and 60 TCR-sequenced participants, respectively, were included in these subgroups. What the study reported, not specific to this receptor: Most participants were white British and females outnumbered males, and the authors suggested that clonal diversity may have been underestimated. The whole spike protein was spanned by vaccine-associated CD4 TCRs, and dominant responses were seen in regions 160-218 and 743-854. Because no samples from the day 14 peak response were available, repertoires could be characterized only after the peak T cell response. Reportedly, close to half of the unique spike-specific TCRs recognized epitopes lying outside the regions that are mutated in the B.1.351 and B.1.1.7 variants. Spike-specific TCR breadth and depth rose significantly after two AZD1222 doses compared with day 0 and with MenACWY recipients. Only five or six AZD1222 recipients were SARS-CoV-2 seropositive at baseline, limiting conclusions about previously exposed vaccinees. In the small 56-69-year group, the increase in depth fell short of significance, most likely because of low power.

What the time point label conveys for this sample: baseline before first vaccination. Vaccinee samples were obtained from the UK trials COV001 and COV002, which included a single-blind randomized controlled phase 2/3 trial of AZD1222 (ChAdOx1 nCoV-19) in healthy adults. Trial participant PBMC samples were collected at day 0 and day 28 after the second dose for TCRbeta chain sequencing. The CDR3 regions of human TCRbeta chains were analyzed by immunosequencing. The authors' pipeline ran thus. Repertoire TCRs were checked for matches against a reference library of SARS-CoV-2-specific TCRs that had been generated using the MIRA antigen-specificity platform. Breadth was defined as the fraction of unique TCRs that were SARS-CoV-2-associated. Depth was defined as the fraction of total T cells that were SARS-CoV-2-associated. Each spike-specific TCR was assigned to its reactive spike region and to a CD4 or CD8 class using the MIRA data. Log10-transformed breadth and depth values were compared by one-way ANOVA with Sidak's multiple comparisons tests. TCRdb retrieved this table from immuneACCESS and kept in-frame rearrangements only. Not all clones are present; in checked studies, unresolved V genes account for under half, and no reason is known for the remainder. V, J and clone size are taken as reported in that table, and D and trimming were inferred from the DNA itself. The sample data list roughly 130,000 clones, and 75% to 95% of these were observed just once. Jointly, the top ten make up under 3.5% of the sample.

Source: peripheral blood, taken on day 0 of AZD1222 vaccination. This receptor was taken from an adult in good health. Rearrangement joined TRBV7-6 to TRBJ2-7; TRBD2 fits 8 bases in the junction. The CDR3 in this case is CASLGGGLEDYEQYF. The nucleotide sequence is TGTGCCAGCCTAGGGGGGGGACTAGAAGACTACGAGCAGTACTTC.